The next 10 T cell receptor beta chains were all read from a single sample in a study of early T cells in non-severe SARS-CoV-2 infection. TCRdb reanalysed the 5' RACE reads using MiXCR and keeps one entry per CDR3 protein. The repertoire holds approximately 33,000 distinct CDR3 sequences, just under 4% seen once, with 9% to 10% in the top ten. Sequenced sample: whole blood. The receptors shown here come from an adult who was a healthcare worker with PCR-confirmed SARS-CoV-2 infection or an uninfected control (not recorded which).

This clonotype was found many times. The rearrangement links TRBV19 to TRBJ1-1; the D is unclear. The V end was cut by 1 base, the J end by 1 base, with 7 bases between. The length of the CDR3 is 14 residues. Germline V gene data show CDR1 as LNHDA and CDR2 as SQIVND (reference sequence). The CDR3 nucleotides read TGTGCCAGTAGTATAGTAGCACGGAACACTGAAGCTTTCTTT. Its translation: CASSIVARNTEAFF.

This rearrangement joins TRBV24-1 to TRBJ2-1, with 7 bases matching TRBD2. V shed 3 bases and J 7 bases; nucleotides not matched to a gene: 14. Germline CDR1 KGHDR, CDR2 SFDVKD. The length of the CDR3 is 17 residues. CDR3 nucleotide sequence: TGTGCCACCAGTGATCCCTGGGGCGGGAGTACCCAAAATGAGCAGTTCTTC. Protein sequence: CATSDPWGGSTQNEQFF.

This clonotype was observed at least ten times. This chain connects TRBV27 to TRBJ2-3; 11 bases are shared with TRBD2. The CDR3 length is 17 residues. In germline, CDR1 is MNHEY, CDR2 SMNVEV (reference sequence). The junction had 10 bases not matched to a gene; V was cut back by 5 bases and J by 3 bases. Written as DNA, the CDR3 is TGTGCCAGCAGTCTAAGTACTAGCGGGAGCAGGACAGATACGCAGTATTTT. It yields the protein CASSLSTSGSRTDTQYF.

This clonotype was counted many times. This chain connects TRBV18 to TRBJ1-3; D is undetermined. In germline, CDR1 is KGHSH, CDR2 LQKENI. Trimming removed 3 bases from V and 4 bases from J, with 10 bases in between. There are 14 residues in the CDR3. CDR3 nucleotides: TGTGCCAGCTCACCGGCCGGGAACGGAAACACCATATATTTT. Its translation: CASSPAGNGNTIYF.

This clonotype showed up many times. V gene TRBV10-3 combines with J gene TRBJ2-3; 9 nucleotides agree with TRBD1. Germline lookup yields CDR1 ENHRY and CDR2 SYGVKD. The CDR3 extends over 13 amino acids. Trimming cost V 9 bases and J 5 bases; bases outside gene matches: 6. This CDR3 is CAIRTGEGDTQYF. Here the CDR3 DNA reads TGTGCCATACGGACAGGGGAGGGAGATACGCAGTATTTT.

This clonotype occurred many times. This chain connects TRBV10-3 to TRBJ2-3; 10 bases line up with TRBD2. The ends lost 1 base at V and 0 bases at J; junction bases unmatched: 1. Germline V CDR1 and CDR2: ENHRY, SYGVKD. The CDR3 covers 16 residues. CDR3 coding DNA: TGTGCCATCAGTGAGTTAGCGGGAGGCAGCACAGATACGCAGTATTTT. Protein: CAISELAGGSTDTQYF.

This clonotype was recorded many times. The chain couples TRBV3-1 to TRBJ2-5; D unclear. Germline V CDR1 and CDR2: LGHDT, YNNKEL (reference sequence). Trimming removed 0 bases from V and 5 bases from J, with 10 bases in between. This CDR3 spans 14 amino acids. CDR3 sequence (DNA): TGTGCCAGCAGCCAAGAATGGAGAATCGAGACCCAGTACTTC. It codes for CASSQEWRIETQYF.

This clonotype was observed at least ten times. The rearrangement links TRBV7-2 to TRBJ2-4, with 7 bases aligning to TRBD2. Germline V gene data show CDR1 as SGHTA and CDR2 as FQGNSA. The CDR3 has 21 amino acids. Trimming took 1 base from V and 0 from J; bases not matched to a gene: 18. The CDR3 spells CASSLESSGGGLLLAKNIQYF. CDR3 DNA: TGTGCCAGCAGCTTAGAGTCGTCGGGAGGCGGCCTTTTGCTAGCCAAAAACATTCAGTACTTC.

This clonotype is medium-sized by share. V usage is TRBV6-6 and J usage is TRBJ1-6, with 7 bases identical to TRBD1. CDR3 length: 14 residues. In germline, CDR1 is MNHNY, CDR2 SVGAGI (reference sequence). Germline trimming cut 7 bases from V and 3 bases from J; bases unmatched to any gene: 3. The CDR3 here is CASKGAIYNSPLHF. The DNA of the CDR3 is TGTGCCAGCAAGGGGGCTATCTATAATTCACCCCTCCACTTT.

CDR3 loop: CASSQGLAGAGELFF. DNA for the CDR3: TGTGCCAGCAGCCAAGGCCTAGCGGGAGCCGGGGAGCTGTTTTTT. V gene TRBV3-1 combines with J gene TRBJ2-2, with TRBD2 matching 10 bases. J was trimmed by 6 bases and V by 1 base; bases with no gene match: 2. The CDR3 sequence is 15 residues long. Germline CDR1 is LGHDT and CDR2 is YNNKEL (reference sequence).